Sequencing of this T cell receptor beta chain was carried out in a study of control samples from healthy donors and cancer patients. Clones were read by immunoSEQ multiplex PCR, and TCRdb kept only the in-frame ones, dropping some. The table includes over 70,000 clones, roughly 89% detected once. Germline CDR1 is SGHTA and CDR2 is FQGNSA. V dropped 4 bases and J dropped 7 bases, with 14 bases sitting between them. CDR3 length: 14 amino acids. The receptor was derived from a woman aged 55-69 years in good health. Sequenced: blood. The chain is built from TRBV7-2 and TRBJ2-1; maybe TRBD1 (5 bases). The CDR3: CASSSIRKGNEQFF. The CDR3 nucleotides are TGTGCCAGCAGCTCTATAAGGAAGGGGAATGAGCAGTTCTTC.